The next 28 T cell receptor beta chains were all read from a single sample in a study of shared clonotypes between healthy human individuals. The repertoire was sequenced with immunoSEQ multiplex PCR; TCRdb's copy has only in-frame clones and lacks some. The sample carries about 1.5 million clones, 95% to 99% recorded once. What was sequenced was naive CD4+ T cells sorted from blood. The subset: CD45RA+ positively selected. All receptors come from a man aged 30 to 39 in good health.

This chain uses TRBV7-9 with TRBJ2-2, with D tentatively TRBD2 (5 bases). This CDR3 has 17 residues. Germline V gene lookup returns CDR1 SEHNR and CDR2 FQNEAQ (reference sequence). V was trimmed by 8 bases and J by 7 bases, leaving 26 bases between them. The CDR3, as DNA: TGTGCCAGCTTCGGAGGAAGGACCCAACCCTGGGTCGGGGAGCTGTTTTTT. Its protein is CASFGGRTQPWVGELFF.

A note on this clone: Other DNA sequences in this sample translate to the same CDR3. V usage is TRBV18 and J usage is TRBJ2-5; D is undetermined. The CDR3 loop spans 12 amino acids. Trimming stripped 3 bases from V and 5 bases from J, with 7 bases between. The germline V gene encodes CDR1 KGHSH and CDR2 LQKENI. The CDR3 reads CASSPVGETQYF. As DNA, the CDR3 is TGTGCCAGCTCACCTGTCGGGGAGACCCAGTACTTC. Based on the CDR3 plus reference TRBV18 and TRBJ2-5, the full variable domain is NAGVMQNPRHLVRRRGQEARLRCSPMKGHSHVYWYRQLPEEGLKFMVYLQKENIIDESGMPKERFSAEFPKEGPSILRIQQVVRGDSAAYFCASSPVGETQYFGPGTRLLVL.

The chain joins TRBV11-3 to TRBJ2-3; 10 nucleotides agree with TRBD1. The CDR3 is made up of 16 amino acids. Germline values: CDR1 SGHNT, CDR2 YENEEA. The trim removed 5 bases at V and 4 bases at J, leaving 9 bases unmatched. In DNA, the CDR3 is TGTGCCAGCAGCCAATACGGGACAGGGGACCCAGATACGCAGTATTTT. Amino acids: CASSQYGTGDPDTQYF.

The chain links TRBV28 to TRBJ2-1; D gene uncertain. Looked up from germline, CDR1 is MDHEN and CDR2 is SYDVKM. There are 15 residues in the CDR3. V lost 1 base to trimming and J lost 0 bases, with 7 bases between them. The CDR3 loop is CASSLFRSSYNEQFF. Here the CDR3 DNA reads TGTGCCAGCAGTTTATTCAGGAGCTCCTACAATGAGCAGTTCTTC. The full variable domain, rest sourced from reference TRBV28 and TRBJ2-1, is DVKVTQSSRYLVKRTGEKVFLECVQDMDHENMFWYRQDPGLGLRLIYFSYDVKMKEKGDIPEGYSVSREKKERFSLILESASTNQTSMYLCASSLFRSSYNEQFFGPGTRLTVL.

CDR3 region: CASNGPRQGDNEQFF. As DNA, the CDR3 is TGCGCCAGCAACGGACCGAGACAGGGCGACAATGAGCAGTTCTTC. The V and J genes are TRBV5-1 and TRBJ2-1, with 7 nucleotides matching TRBD1. CDR3 size: 15 residues. Losses at the gene ends were 6 bases for V and 5 bases for J; bases not matched to a gene: 11. CDR1 and CDR2 from the germline V gene are SGHRS and YFSETQ. Filled out from reference TRBV5-1 and TRBJ2-1, the complete variable domain reads KAGVTQTPRYLIKTRGQQVTLSCSPISGHRSVSWYQQTPGQGLQFLFEYFSETQRNKGNFPGRFSGRQFSNSRSEMNVSTLELGDSALYLCASNGPRQGDNEQFFGPGTRLTVL.

The rearrangement uses TRBV5-1 and TRBJ2-3; TRBD2 matches 7 bases. CDR1 SGHRS and CDR2 YFSETQ come from the germline V gene. Losses at the gene ends were 0 bases for V and 1 base for J; bases not matched to a gene: 5. CDR3 length: 16 residues. This chain's CDR3 is CASSLDALAGTDTQYF. CDR3 nucleotide sequence: TGCGCCAGCAGCTTGGACGCGCTAGCGGGCACAGATACGCAGTATTTT.

This sequence joins TRBV7-9 and TRBJ2-1; 14 positions agree with TRBD2. The CDR3 has 18 amino acids. Germline lookup yields CDR1 SEHNR and CDR2 FQNEAQ (reference sequence). After removal of 0 bases from V and 7 bases from J, the junction contained 8 bases not matched to a gene. CDR3 residues: CASSLALRLAGGGNEQFF. CDR3 DNA sequence: TGTGCCAGCAGCTTAGCCCTCCGACTAGCGGGAGGGGGGAATGAGCAGTTCTTC.

The gene calls are TRBV28 and TRBJ2-1; D possibly matches TRBD1 or TRBD2 (5 bases each). Germline CDR1 and CDR2: MDHEN and SYDVKM. V was cut by 7 bases and J by 5 bases, with 15 bases left in between. The CDR3 loop spans 14 amino acids. This chain's CDR3 is CASNFLVGDNEQFF. As DNA, the CDR3 is TGTGCCAGCAATTTCTTAGTGGGGGACAATGAGCAGTTCTTC.

This sequence joins TRBV7-9 and TRBJ2-5; maybe TRBD2 (5 bases). CDR3 length: 13 residues. The germline V and J ends were trimmed by 5 bases and 7 bases, with 14 bases remaining between them. Germline CDR1 reads SEHNR; CDR2 reads FQNEAQ (reference sequence). CDR3 residues: CASSPSVEGTQYF. Here the CDR3 DNA reads TGTGCCAGCAGCCCATCCGTCGAGGGGACCCAGTACTTC.

This chain uses TRBV2 with TRBJ1-1; no firm D call. Germline V gene sequence: CDR1 SNHLY, CDR2 FYNNEI. This CDR3 spans 14 amino acids. Trimming took off 6 bases at V and 1 base at J, with 12 bases between the two ends. CDR3 amino acids: CASRARVSNTEAFF. CDR3 DNA sequence: TGTGCCAGCAGGGCAAGGGTTTCGAACACTGAAGCTTTCTTT.

The chain carries TRBV18 and TRBJ1-1, with 9 bases identical to TRBD1. V gave up 4 bases and J gave up 3 bases; unmatched junction bases: 15. The CDR3 is 18 residues long. Germline lookup yields CDR1 KGHSH and CDR2 LQKENI. CDR3 nucleotides: TGTGCCAGCTCACTCCGCCCGGGACAGGGCCTCGGTGACACTGAAGCTTTCTTT. Its translation is CASSLRPGQGLGDTEAFF.

The chain joins TRBV27 to TRBJ2-7; 8 positions agree with TRBD2. J lost 4 bases, V lost 3 bases, and 5 bases had no gene match. The CDR3 runs to 14 residues. Per germline, CDR1 MNHEY and CDR2 SMNVEV (reference sequence). The CDR3 DNA reads as TGTGCCAGCAGTTTCGGCGGGAGGAGATACGAGCAGTACTTC. Its protein product is CASSFGGRRYEQYF.

The CDR3 protein is CASSPAPGQGAPNTEAFF. The CDR3 region has the DNA TGCGCCAGCAGCCCCGCCCCGGGACAGGGGGCTCCGAACACTGAAGCTTTCTTT. The chain combines TRBV5-1 with TRBJ1-1; 12 bases line up with TRBD1. CDR1 and CDR2 (germline): SGHRS, YFSETQ. V lost 4 bases to trimming and J lost 1 base; unmatched junction nucleotides: 11. The CDR3 has 18 residues.

The CDR3: CASSFRPLMGEANYGYTF. The DNA of the CDR3 is TGTGCCAGCAGCTTCCGGCCCTTGATGGGAGAAGCTAACTATGGCTACACCTTC. The V call is TRBV9, the J call TRBJ1-2; D uncertain. Germline V gives CDR1 SGDLS, CDR2 YYNGEE. This CDR3 spans 18 amino acids. The V gene lost 4 bases and the J gene lost 0 bases, with 22 bases spanning the gap.

This chain joins TRBV5-8 and TRBJ2-1; 8 bases match TRBD2. The CDR3 has 15 residues. The V and J ends lost 4 bases and 6 bases, in that order; junction bases with no gene match: 9. The germline V gene encodes CDR1 SGHTS and CDR2 YDEGEE. The CDR3 nucleotides are TGTGCCAGCAGCCTACCGGGACTAGGTATCAATGAGCAGTTCTTC. Amino acid sequence: CASSLPGLGINEQFF.

The chain recombines TRBV19 with TRBJ2-1, with TRBD2 as a possible D gene (6 bases). V gave up 7 bases and J gave up 5 bases, with 12 bases separating them. CDR1 is LNHDA and CDR2 is SQIVND in the germline V gene (reference sequence). This CDR3 contains 13 residues. CDR3 sequence: CASKRETHNEQFF. CDR3 nucleotide sequence: TGTGCCAGTAAACGGGAGACGCACAATGAGCAGTTCTTC.

The chain recombines TRBV10-3 with TRBJ2-2, with D possibly being TRBD1 (5 bases). CDR1 ENHRY and CDR2 SYGVKD come from the germline V gene. This CDR3 contains 15 residues. Trimming shortened V by 0 bases and J by 4 bases, and 9 bases separated the two germline ends. CDR3 bases: TGTGCCATCAGTGAGTCGGGGCAACTCACCGGGGAGCTGTTTTTT. It specifies CAISESGQLTGELFF.

This clone appeared a single time. The V call is TRBV14, the J call TRBJ2-7; D uncertain. Deletions cut 1 base from V and 5 bases from J, with 3 bases between. The CDR3 contains 11 residues. CDR1 SGHDN and CDR2 FVKESK come from the germline V gene. CDR3 amino acids: CASSQVDEQYF. The DNA of the CDR3 is TGTGCCAGCAGCCAAGTTGACGAGCAGTACTTC.

J is TRBJ2-1 and V is TRBV14; D is perhaps TRBD2 (5 bases). Germline CDR1 and CDR2: SGHDN and FVKESK. The V gene lost 3 bases and the J gene lost 12 bases, with 24 bases spanning the gap. The CDR3 extends over 16 amino acids. The CDR3 reads CASSQGGSGKFSWQFF. The CDR3 coding sequence is TGTGCCAGCAGCCAGGGCGGGTCCGGGAAGTTTTCGTGGCAGTTCTTC.

The gene calls are TRBV7-2 and TRBJ2-1; tentatively, D is TRBD2 (5 bases). Trimming stripped 8 bases from V and 0 bases from J, with 20 bases between. The CDR3 totals 17 residues. Germline V lookup: CDR1 SGHTA, CDR2 FQGNSA. In nucleotides, the CDR3 is TGTGCCAGCTTAGATCGCGCAGGAGGTAGCTCCTACAATGAGCAGTTCTTC. This codes for CASLDRAGGSSYNEQFF.

The chain has TRBV10-2 and TRBJ1-1; weak D call: TRBD1 (5 bases). V dropped 3 bases and J dropped 2 bases, with 13 bases sitting between them. The CDR3 has 15 residues. The germline V gene has CDR1 WSHSY and CDR2 SAAADI. The CDR3 DNA reads TGCGCCAGCAGTGACCCGGGGCTAGCCAACACTGAAGCTTTCTTT. Protein: CASSDPGLANTEAFF.

The V and J genes are TRBV7-2 and TRBJ1-4; 8 nucleotides agree with TRBD1. There are 17 residues in the CDR3. V gave up 6 bases and J gave up 5 bases; unmatched junction bases: 14. Germline-derived CDR1 and CDR2 are SGHTA and FQGNSA. CDR3 in DNA: TGTGCCAGCAGATTGATTCCGTCGGACAGGGTGAATGAAAAACTGTTTTTT. Amino acid sequence: CASRLIPSDRVNEKLFF.

The count of this clone is one. Distinct nucleotide sequences in the sample also encode this CDR3. This chain links TRBV30 with TRBJ1-5; D is unresolved. The CDR3 is 12 amino acids. Deletions cut 0 bases from V and 4 bases from J, with 4 bases between. The germline CDR1 and CDR2 sequences are GTSNPN and SVGIG (reference sequence). Here the CDR3 DNA reads TGTGCCTGGAGTGTAGGTAATCAGCCCCAGCATTTT. Its translation is CAWSVGNQPQHF. Filled out from reference TRBV30 and TRBJ1-5, the complete variable domain reads SQTIHQWPATLVQPVGSPLSLECTVEGTSNPNLYWYRQAAGRGLQLLFYSVGIGQISSEVPQNLSASRPQDRQFILSSKKLLLSDSGFYLCAWSVGNQPQHFGDGTRLSIL.

The CDR3 loop reads CATSRETSRETQYF. The DNA for the CDR3 is TGTGCCACCAGCAGAGAAACCAGCAGGGAGACCCAGTACTTC. The genes are TRBV15 and TRBJ2-5; D ambiguous. V lost 0 bases, J lost 5 bases, and 10 bases lay in between. There are 14 residues in the CDR3. From germline, CDR1 is LNHNV and CDR2 YYDKDF (reference sequence).

The chain combines TRBV5-4 with TRBJ1-1, with a weak D call TRBD1 (6 bases). The V gene lost 3 bases and the J gene lost 0 bases, with 9 bases spanning the gap. Germline CDR1 reads SGHNT; CDR2 reads YYREEE (reference sequence). This CDR3 has 14 residues. This chain's CDR3 is CASSSRTVNTEAFF. For the CDR3, the DNA is TGTGCCAGCAGCTCTCGGACAGTGAACACTGAAGCTTTCTTT.

The V call is TRBV2, the J call TRBJ2-2, with D maybe TRBD1 (5 bases). CDR3 length equals 18 residues. From germline, CDR1 is SNHLY and CDR2 FYNNEI. The V gene lost 2 bases and the J gene lost 1 base, with 17 bases spanning the gap. The CDR3 DNA follows: TGTGCCAGCAGTGAACCTACCTCAGCAGGGCGGAACACCGGGGAGCTGTTTTTT. Protein sequence: CASSEPTSAGRNTGELFF.

CDR3 nucleotide sequence: TGTGCCTGGAGTTTCCCGGGGCGTTGGGGTGGCTACACCTTC. This gives the protein CAWSFPGRWGGYTF. This rearrangement joins TRBV30 to TRBJ1-2, with D perhaps TRBD1 (5 bases). Germline V lookup: CDR1 GTSNPN, CDR2 SVGIG (reference sequence). This CDR3 region has 14 residues. V lost 2 bases and J 7 bases, leaving 17 bases between the germline ends.

The rearrangement links TRBV5-1 to TRBJ2-7, with 9 nucleotides matching TRBD1. The CDR3 spans 15 residues. Germline-derived CDR1 and CDR2 are SGHRS and YFSETQ. Trimming at V came to 4 bases and at J to 5 bases, leaving 10 bases not matched to a gene. The CDR3 bases are TGCGCCAGCAGCGTCACCGGGACAGGGCTCCACGAGCAGTACTTC. This sequence encodes CASSVTGTGLHEQYF.